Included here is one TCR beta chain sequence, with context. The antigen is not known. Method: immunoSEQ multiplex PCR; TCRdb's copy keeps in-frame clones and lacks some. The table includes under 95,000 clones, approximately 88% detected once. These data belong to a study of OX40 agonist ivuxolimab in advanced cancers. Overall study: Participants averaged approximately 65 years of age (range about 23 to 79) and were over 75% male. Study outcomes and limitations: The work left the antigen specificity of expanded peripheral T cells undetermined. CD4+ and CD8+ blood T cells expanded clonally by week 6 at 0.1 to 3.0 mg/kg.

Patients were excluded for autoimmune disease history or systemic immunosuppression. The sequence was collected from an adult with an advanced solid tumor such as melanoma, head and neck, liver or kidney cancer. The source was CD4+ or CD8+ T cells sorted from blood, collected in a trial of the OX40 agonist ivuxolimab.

CDR3 in amino acids: CASSLEGGTSGDEQFF. In DNA, the CDR3 is TGTGCCAGCAGCTTAGAAGGGGGCACTAGCGGCGATGAGCAGTTCTTC. The chain couples TRBV11-2 to TRBJ2-1, with D possibly matching TRBD2 (8 bases). Germline V gene sequence: CDR1 SGHAT, CDR2 FQNNGV. The germline V and J ends were trimmed by 0 bases and 8 bases, with 17 bases remaining between them. The CDR3 covers 16 residues.